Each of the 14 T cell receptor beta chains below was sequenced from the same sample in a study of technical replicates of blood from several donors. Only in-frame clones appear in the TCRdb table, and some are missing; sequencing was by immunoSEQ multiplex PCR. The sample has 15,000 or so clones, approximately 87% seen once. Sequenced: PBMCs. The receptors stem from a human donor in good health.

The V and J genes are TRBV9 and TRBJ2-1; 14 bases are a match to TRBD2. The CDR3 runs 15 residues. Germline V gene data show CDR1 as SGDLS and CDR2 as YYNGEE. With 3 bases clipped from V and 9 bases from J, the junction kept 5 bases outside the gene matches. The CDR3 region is CASSDGTSGSSEQFF. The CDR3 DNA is TGTGCCAGCAGCGACGGGACTAGCGGGAGTTCTGAGCAGTTCTTC.

The CDR3 sequence: CAWSSGTSEYNEQFF. The CDR3 DNA sequence: TGTGCCTGGAGTTCCGGGACTAGCGAGTACAATGAGCAGTTCTTC. V usage is TRBV30 and J usage is TRBJ2-1, with 10 bases lining up with TRBD2. Germline V gives CDR1 GTSNPN, CDR2 SVGIG (reference sequence). Unmatched junction bases numbered 5, after V lost 2 bases and J lost 4 bases. The CDR3 length is 15 residues.

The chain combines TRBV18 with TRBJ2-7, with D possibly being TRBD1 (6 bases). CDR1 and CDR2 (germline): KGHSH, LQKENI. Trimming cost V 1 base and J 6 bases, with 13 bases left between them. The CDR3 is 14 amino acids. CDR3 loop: CASSPRDTSSEQYF. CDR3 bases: TGTGCCAGCTCACCACGGGACACCTCCAGCGAGCAGTACTTC.

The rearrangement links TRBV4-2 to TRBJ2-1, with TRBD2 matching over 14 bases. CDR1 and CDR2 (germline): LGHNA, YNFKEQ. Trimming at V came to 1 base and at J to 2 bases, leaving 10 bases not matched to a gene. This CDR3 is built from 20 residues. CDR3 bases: TGTGCCAGCAGCCAAGTGCCTCCGGGACTAGCGGGGGTACCCTACAATGAGCAGTTCTTC. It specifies CASSQVPPGLAGVPYNEQFF.

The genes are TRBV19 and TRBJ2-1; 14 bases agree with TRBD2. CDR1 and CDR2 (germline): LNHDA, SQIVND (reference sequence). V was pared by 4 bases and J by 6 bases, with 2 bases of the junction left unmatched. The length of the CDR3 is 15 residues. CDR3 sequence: CASSTTSGRANEQFF. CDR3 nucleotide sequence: TGTGCCAGTAGTACGACTAGCGGGAGGGCCAATGAGCAGTTCTTC.

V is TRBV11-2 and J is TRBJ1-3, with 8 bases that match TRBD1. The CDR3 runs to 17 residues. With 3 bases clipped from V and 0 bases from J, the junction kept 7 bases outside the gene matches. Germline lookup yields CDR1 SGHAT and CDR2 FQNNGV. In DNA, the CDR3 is TGTGCCAGCAGCTTGGGGGGACAGGTCCACTCTGGAAACACCATATATTTT. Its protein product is CASSLGGQVHSGNTIYF.

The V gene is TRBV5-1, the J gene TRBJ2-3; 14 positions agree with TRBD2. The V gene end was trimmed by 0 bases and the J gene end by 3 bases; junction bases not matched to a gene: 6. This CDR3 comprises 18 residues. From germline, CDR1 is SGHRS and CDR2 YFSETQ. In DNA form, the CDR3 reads TGCGCCAGCAGCTTGGCCGGGACTAGCGGGAGTGGGACAGATACGCAGTATTTT. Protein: CASSLAGTSGSGTDTQYF.

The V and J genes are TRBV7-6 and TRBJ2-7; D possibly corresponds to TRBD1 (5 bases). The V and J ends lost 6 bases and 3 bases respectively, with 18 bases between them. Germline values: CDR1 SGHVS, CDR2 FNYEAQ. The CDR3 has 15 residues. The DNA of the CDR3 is TGTGCCAGCAGGCAAGGGGTTATACCGGGCTACGAGCAGTACTTC. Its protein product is CASRQGVIPGYEQYF. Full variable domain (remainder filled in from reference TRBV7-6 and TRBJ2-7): GAGVSQSPRYKVTKRGQDVALRCDPISGHVSLYWYRQALGQGPEFLTYFNYEAQQDKSGLPNDRFSAERPEGSISTLTIQRTEQRDSAMYRCASRQGVIPGYEQYFGPGTRLTVT.

The CDR3: CAWSQGSRNTIYF. CDR3 DNA: TGTGCCTGGAGTCAGGGGTCTAGAAACACCATATATTTT. The V gene is TRBV30, the J gene TRBJ1-3; D is perhaps TRBD1 (6 bases). The V gene lost 2 bases and the J gene lost 5 bases, with 10 bases spanning the gap. CDR1 is GTSNPN, CDR2 SVGIG, per germline (reference sequence). This CDR3 region has 13 residues.

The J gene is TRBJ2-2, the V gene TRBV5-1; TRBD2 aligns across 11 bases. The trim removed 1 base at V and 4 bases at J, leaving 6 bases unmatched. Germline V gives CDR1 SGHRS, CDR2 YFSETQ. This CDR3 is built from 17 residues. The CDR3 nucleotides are TGCGCCAGCAGCTTGAAGACCGGGACTAGCGGCACCGGGGAGCTGTTTTTT. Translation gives CASSLKTGTSGTGELFF.

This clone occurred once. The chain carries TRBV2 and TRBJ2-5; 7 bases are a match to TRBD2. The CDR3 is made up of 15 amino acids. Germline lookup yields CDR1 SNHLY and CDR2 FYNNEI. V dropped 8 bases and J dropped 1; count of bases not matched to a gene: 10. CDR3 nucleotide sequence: TGTGCCAGCCTCTTCCAAGCGGGAATCCAAGAGACCCAGTACTTC. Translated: CASLFQAGIQETQYF.

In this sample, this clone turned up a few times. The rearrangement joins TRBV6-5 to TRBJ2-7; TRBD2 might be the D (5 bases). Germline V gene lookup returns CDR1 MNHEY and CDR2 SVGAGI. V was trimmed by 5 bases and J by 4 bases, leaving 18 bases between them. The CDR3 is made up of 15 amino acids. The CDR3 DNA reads TGTGCCAGCAGTACCTATGGCCCGGGATCGTACGAGCAGTACTTC. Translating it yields CASSTYGPGSYEQYF.

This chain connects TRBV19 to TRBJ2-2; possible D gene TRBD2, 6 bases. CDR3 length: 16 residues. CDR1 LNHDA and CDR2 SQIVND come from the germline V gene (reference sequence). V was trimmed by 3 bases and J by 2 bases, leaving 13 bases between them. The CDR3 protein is CASSMRRAFNTGELFF. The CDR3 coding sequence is TGTGCCAGTAGTATGAGGAGGGCATTCAACACCGGGGAGCTGTTTTTT. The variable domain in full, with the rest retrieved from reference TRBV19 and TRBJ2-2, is DGGITQSPKYLFRKEGQNVTLSCEQNLNHDAMYWYRQDPGQGLRLIYYSQIVNDFQKGDIAEGYSVSREKKESFPLTVTSAQKNPTAFYLCASSMRRAFNTGELFFGEGSRLTVL.

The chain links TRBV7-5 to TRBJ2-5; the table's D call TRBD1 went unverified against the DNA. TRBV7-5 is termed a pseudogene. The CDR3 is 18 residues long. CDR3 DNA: TGTGTCAGAAGCTCAACCCTCCCGACAGGGGGAGGTCAAGAGACCCAGTACTTC. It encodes CVRSSTLPTGGGQETQYF.